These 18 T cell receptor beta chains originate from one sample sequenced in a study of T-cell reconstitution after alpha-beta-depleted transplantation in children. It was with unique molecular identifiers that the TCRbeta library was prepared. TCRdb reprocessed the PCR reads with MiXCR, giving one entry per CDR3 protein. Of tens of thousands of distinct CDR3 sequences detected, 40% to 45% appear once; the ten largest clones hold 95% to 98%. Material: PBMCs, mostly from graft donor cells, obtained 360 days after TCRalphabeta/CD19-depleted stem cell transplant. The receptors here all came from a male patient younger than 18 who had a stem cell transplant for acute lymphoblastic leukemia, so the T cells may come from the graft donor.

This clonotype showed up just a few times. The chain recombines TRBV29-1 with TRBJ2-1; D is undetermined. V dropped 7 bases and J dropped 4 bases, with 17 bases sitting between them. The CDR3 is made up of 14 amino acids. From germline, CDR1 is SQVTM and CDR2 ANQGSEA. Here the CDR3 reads CSGLGMGTYNEQFF. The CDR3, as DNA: TGCAGCGGCCTGGGCATGGGAACATACAATGAGCAGTTCTTC.

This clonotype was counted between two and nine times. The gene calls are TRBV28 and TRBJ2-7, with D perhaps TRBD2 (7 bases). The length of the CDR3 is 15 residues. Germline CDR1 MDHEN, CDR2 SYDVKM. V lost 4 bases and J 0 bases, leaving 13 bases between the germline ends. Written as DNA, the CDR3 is TGTGCCAGCAGTTCAAGGGGGGGTCCCTCCTACGAGCAGTACTTC. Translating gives CASSSRGGPSYEQYF.

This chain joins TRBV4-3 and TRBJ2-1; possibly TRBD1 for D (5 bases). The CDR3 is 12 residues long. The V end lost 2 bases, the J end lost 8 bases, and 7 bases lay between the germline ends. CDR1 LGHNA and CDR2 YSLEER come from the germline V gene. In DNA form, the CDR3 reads TGCGCCAGCAGCCAATGGGGCTATGAGCAGTTCTTC. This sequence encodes CASSQWGYEQFF.

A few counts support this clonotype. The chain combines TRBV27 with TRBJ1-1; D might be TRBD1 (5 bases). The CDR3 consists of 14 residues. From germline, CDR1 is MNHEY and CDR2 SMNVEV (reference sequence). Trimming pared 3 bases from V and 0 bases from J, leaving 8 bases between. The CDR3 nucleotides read TGTGCCAGCAGTTTTGGACATATGAACACTGAAGCTTTCTTT. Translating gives CASSFGHMNTEAFF.

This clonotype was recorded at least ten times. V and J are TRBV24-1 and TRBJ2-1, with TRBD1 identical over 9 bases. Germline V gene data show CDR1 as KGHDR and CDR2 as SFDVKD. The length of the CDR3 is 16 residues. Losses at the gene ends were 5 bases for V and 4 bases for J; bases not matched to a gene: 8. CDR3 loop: CATSVSGTGLYNEQFF. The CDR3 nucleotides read TGTGCCACCAGTGTTTCCGGGACAGGGCTATACAATGAGCAGTTCTTC.

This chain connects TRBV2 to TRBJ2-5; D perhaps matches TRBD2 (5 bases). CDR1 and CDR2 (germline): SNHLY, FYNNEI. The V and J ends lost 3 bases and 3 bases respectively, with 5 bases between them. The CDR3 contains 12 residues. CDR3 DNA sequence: TGTGCCAGCAGTGACGGGGAAGAGACCCAGTACTTC. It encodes CASSDGEETQYF.

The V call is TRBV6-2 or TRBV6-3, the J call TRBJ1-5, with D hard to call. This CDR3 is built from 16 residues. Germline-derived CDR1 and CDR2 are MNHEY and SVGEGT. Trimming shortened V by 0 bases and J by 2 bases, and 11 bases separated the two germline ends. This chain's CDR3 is CASSYSAPRGNQPQHF. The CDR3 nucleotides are TGTGCCAGCAGTTACTCGGCCCCTAGGGGCAATCAGCCCCAGCATTTT.

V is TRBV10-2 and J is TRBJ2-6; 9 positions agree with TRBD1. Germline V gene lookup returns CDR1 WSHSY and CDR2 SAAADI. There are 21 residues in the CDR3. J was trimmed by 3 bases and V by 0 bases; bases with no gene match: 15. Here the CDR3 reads CASSESARTGAQEFGANVLTF. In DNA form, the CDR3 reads TGCGCCAGCAGTGAGTCTGCAAGGACAGGGGCCCAAGAGTTTGGGGCCAACGTCCTGACTTTC.

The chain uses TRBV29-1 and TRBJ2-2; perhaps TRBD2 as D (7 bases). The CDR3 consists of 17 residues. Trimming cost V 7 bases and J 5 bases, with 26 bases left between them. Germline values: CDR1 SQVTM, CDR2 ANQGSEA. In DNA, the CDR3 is TGCAGCGCCTTGAAGAGTAGGGGGGGACCGGGGACCGGGGAGCTGTTTTTT. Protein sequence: CSALKSRGGPGTGELFF.

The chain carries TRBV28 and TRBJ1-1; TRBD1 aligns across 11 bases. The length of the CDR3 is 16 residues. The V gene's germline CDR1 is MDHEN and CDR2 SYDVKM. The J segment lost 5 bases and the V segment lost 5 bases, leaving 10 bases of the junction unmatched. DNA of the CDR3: TGTGCCAGCAGTCTTCTCCTCGGGACAGGGGGAACTGAAGCTTTCTTT. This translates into CASSLLLGTGGTEAFF. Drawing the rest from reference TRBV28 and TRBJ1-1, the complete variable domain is DVKVTQSSRYLVKRTGEKVFLECVQDMDHENMFWYRQDPGLGLRLIYFSYDVKMKEKGDIPEGYSVSREKKERFSLILESASTNQTSMYLCASSLLLGTGGTEAFFGQGTRLTVV.

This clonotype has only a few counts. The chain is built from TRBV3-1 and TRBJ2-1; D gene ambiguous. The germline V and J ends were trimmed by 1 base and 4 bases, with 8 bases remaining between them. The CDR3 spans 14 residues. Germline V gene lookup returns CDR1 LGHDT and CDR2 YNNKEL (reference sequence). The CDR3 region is CASSQVVGYNEQFF. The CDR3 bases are TGTGCCAGCAGCCAAGTTGTGGGGTACAATGAGCAGTTCTTC.

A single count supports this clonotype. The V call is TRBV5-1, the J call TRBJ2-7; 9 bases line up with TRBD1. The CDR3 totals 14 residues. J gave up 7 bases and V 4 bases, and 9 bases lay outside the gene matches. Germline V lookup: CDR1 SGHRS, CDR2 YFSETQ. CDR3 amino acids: CASSPGQGPGEQYF. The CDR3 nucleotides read TGCGCCAGCAGCCCGGGACAGGGTCCGGGTGAGCAGTACTTC.

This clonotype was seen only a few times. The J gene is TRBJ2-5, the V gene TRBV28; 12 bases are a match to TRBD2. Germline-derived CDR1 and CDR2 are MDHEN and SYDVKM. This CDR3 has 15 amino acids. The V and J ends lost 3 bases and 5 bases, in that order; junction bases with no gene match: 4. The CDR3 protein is CASSFQTSGRETQYF. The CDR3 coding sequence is TGTGCCAGCAGTTTCCAAACTAGCGGGAGGGAGACCCAGTACTTC.

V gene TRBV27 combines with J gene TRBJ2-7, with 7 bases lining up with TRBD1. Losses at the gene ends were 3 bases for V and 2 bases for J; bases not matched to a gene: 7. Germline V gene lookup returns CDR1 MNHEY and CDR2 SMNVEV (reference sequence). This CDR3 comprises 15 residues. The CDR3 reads CASSFLGTAAYEQYF. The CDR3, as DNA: TGTGCCAGCAGTTTTCTAGGGACAGCGGCCTACGAGCAGTACTTC.

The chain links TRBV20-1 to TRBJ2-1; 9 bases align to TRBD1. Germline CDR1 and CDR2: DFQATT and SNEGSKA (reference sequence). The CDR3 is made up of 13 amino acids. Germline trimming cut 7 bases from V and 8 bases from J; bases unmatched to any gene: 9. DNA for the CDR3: TGCAGTGTTATAGACAGGGGGGAATATGAGCAGTTCTTC. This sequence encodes CSVIDRGEYEQFF.

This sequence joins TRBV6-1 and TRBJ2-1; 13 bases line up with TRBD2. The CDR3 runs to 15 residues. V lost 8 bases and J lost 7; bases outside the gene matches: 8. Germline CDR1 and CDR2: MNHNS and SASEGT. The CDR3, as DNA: TGTGCCAGCGGGATGACTAGCGGGGGGCGGAATGAGCAGTTCTTC. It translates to CASGMTSGGRNEQFF.

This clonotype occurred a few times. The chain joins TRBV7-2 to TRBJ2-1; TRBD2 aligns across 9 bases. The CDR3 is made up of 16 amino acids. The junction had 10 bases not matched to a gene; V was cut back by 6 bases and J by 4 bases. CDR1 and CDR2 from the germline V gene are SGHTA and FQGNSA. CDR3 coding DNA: TGTGCCAGCAGGCCCGCGGGAGGGAGCGAGTACAATGAGCAGTTCTTC. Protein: CASRPAGGSEYNEQFF. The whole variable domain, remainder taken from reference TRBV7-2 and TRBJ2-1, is GAGVSQSPSNKVTEKGKDVELRCDPISGHTALYWYRQSLGQGLEFLIYFQGNSAPDKSGLPSDRFSAERTGGSVSTLTIQRTQQEDSAVYLCASRPAGGSEYNEQFFGPGTRLTVL.

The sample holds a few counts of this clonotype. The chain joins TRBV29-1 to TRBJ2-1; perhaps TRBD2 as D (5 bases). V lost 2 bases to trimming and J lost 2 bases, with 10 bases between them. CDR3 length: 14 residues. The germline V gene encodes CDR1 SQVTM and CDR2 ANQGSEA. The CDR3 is CSVERAGAYNEQFF. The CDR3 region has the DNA TGCAGCGTTGAACGGGCGGGTGCCTACAATGAGCAGTTCTTC.